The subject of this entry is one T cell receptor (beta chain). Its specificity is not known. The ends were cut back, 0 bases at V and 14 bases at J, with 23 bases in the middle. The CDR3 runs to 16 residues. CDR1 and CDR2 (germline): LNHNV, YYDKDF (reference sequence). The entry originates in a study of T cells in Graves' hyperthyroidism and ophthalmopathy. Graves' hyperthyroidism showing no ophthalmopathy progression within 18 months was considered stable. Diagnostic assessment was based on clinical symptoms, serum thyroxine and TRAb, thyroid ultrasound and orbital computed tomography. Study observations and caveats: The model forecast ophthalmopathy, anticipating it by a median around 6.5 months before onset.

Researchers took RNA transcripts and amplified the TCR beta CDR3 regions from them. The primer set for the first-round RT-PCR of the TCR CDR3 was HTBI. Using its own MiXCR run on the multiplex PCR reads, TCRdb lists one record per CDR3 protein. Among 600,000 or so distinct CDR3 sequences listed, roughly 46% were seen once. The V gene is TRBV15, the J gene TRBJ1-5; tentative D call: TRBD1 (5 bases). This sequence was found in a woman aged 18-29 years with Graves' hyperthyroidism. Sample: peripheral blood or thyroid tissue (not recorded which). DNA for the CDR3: TGTGCCACCAGCAGAGATCTGAGCGGGACGGAGGCCTACGAGCATTTT. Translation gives CATSRDLSGTEAYEHF.